This T cell receptor beta chain was identified during a study of T-cell memory formation after mild COVID-19. The study, taken as a whole, reports: The main location of contracting CD4+ clones was CM and EM, and that of contracting CD8+ clones was EMRA. For second-wave clones that peaked at day 37, SARS-CoV-2 specificity went unverified.

A 5'RACE reaction primed in the constant segment made cDNA libraries of TCR alpha and TCR beta, and these carried sample barcodes and UMIs. Each CDR3 protein is one row after TCRdb ran MiXCR on the 5' RACE reads. The sample holds fewer than 450,000 distinct CDR3 sequences, roughly 26% seen once. This clonotype was detected many times. Its antigen is unknown. This CDR3 has 15 amino acids. V lost 2 bases to trimming and J lost 1 base, with 8 bases between them. CDR1 is MNHEY and CDR2 is SVGAGI in the germline V gene. The clonotype comes from an adult woman who had mild COVID-19 (a few samples of this study predate the infection). Cell type and time point are not known. Sequenced: PBMCs or a T cell subset sorted from them (not recorded which). This chain links TRBV6-5 with TRBJ2-2, with D perhaps matching TRBD1 (5 bases). The CDR3 here is CASSYGQGNTGELFF. Written as DNA, the CDR3 is TGTGCCAGCAGTTACGGGCAGGGGAACACCGGGGAGCTGTTTTTT.